Each of the 23 T cell receptor beta chains below was sequenced from the same sample in a study. The method was immunoSEQ multiplex PCR; TCRdb's version includes in-frame clones alone and lacks a portion of them. Of about 68,000 clones listed, 80% to 95% are singletons. The sample comprised PBMCs. All receptors come from a man aged 35 to 55 with rheumatoid arthritis.

V gene TRBV5-4 combines with J gene TRBJ1-1, with no clear D. This CDR3 has 16 amino acids. Germline V gives CDR1 SGHNT, CDR2 YYREEE (reference sequence). V lost 3 bases and J lost 3, with 18 bases in between. CDR3 protein: CASSSSRLRVDTEAFF. CDR3 in DNA: TGTGCCAGCAGCTCCTCCAGGTTGAGGGTGGACACTGAAGCTTTCTTT.

The chain links TRBV19 to TRBJ2-7; D ambiguous. Germline-derived CDR1 and CDR2 are LNHDA and SQIVND (reference sequence). The CDR3 covers 14 residues. Trimming shortened V by 6 bases and J by 0 bases, and 12 bases separated the two germline ends. This CDR3 is CASSRQRSSYEQYF. The CDR3 DNA reads as TGTGCCAGTAGCCGACAAAGGAGCTCCTACGAGCAGTACTTC.

The chain combines TRBV6-5 with TRBJ1-5, with TRBD1 matching over 7 bases. The V and J ends lost 6 bases and 5 bases, in that order; junction bases with no gene match: 4. Germline assignment: CDR1 MNHEY and CDR2 SVGAGI. There are 13 residues in the CDR3. The CDR3 nucleotides read TGTGCCAGCAGAACACAGGGGTATCAGCCCCAGCATTTT. Encoded protein: CASRTQGYQPQHF.

The V gene is TRBV18, the J gene TRBJ2-7; 8 bases align to TRBD2. Germline assignment: CDR1 KGHSH and CDR2 LQKENI. CDR3 length: 13 amino acids. J was trimmed by 3 bases and V by 3 bases; bases with no gene match: 1. CDR3 coding DNA: TGTGCCAGCTCACCCACTAGCGGCTACGAGCAGTACTTC. Its translation is CASSPTSGYEQYF.

The count of this clone is one. The chain links TRBV5-1 to TRBJ2-7, with 13 nucleotides matching TRBD2. The CDR3 runs to 18 residues. Trimming at V came to 1 base and at J to 3 bases, leaving 10 bases not matched to a gene. In germline, CDR1 is SGHRS, CDR2 YFSETQ. The CDR3 spells CASSLSTGLAGTFYEQYF. The DNA of the CDR3 is TGCGCCAGCAGCTTGAGTACGGGACTAGCGGGAACTTTCTACGAGCAGTACTTC.

This rearrangement joins TRBV11-2 to TRBJ2-5, with D possibly being TRBD1 (6 bases). Germline V gives CDR1 SGHAT, CDR2 FQNNGV. V lost 5 bases to trimming and J lost 1 base, with 14 bases between them. This CDR3 has 15 amino acids. This CDR3 reads CASSTRGETQETQYF. DNA for the CDR3: TGTGCCAGCAGCACCAGGGGCGAAACCCAAGAGACCCAGTACTTC.

This clone appeared a single time. This chain connects TRBV6-6 to TRBJ1-1; D remains unclear. The CDR3 totals 13 residues. The V gene's germline CDR1 is MNHNY and CDR2 SVGAGI (reference sequence). V lost 3 bases and J lost 5, with 10 bases in between. CDR3 sequence reads: CASSYRPGTEAFF. The DNA for the CDR3 is TGTGCCAGCAGTTATCGGCCGGGGACTGAAGCTTTCTTT.

The chain is built from TRBV7-8 and TRBJ2-1; the D gene is possibly TRBD1 (6 bases). Germline V gene sequence: CDR1 SGHVS, CDR2 FQNEAQ. This CDR3 region has 15 residues. Trimming left V 4 bases short and J 8 bases short, with 18 bases between. CDR3 sequence: CASSSGTGLRHEQFF. The CDR3 DNA reads TGTGCCAGCAGCTCCGGCACAGGGCTTCGCCATGAGCAGTTCTTC. The full variable domain, with the rest looked up from reference TRBV7-8 and TRBJ2-1, is GAGVSQSPRYKVAKRGQDVALRCDPISGHVSLFWYQQALGQGPEFLTYFQNEAQLDKSGLPSDRFFAERPEGSVSTLKIQRTQQEDSAVYLCASSSGTGLRHEQFFGPGTRLTVL.

The V gene is TRBV7-9, the J gene TRBJ2-3; TRBD1 might be the D (5 bases). The CDR3 contains 15 residues. The germline CDR1 and CDR2 sequences are SEHNR and FQNEAQ (reference sequence). V was cut by 4 bases and J by 0 bases, with 11 bases left in between. CDR3 DNA: TGTGCCAGCAGCTCTCAGGGTTTAAGCACAGATACGCAGTATTTT. Translation: CASSSQGLSTDTQYF.

The rearrangement links TRBV27 to TRBJ2-1; 9 nucleotides align to TRBD2. Germline CDR1 reads MNHEY; CDR2 reads SMNVEV (reference sequence). Unmatched junction bases numbered 14, after V lost 7 bases and J lost 7 bases. The CDR3 is 16 residues long. The CDR3 loop is CASNSRWSGRPNEQFF. CDR3 nucleotide sequence: TGTGCCAGCAATTCGCGGTGGAGCGGGAGGCCGAATGAGCAGTTCTTC.

The chain joins TRBV10-3 to TRBJ2-3; the D gene is possibly TRBD2 (6 bases). Germline assignment: CDR1 ENHRY and CDR2 SYGVKD. V was clipped by 8 bases and J by 2 bases, with 8 bases between them. CDR3 length: 12 amino acids. CDR3 nucleotides: TGTGCCATCGGGCGGGACACAGATACGCAGTATTTT. It encodes CAIGRDTDTQYF.

This sequence joins TRBV3-1 (or the pseudogene TRBV3-2) and TRBJ1-2; D unresolved. Germline assignment: CDR1 LGHDT and CDR2 YNNKEL (reference sequence). The length of the CDR3 is 14 residues. The V and J ends lost 0 bases and 2 bases respectively, with 7 bases between them. The DNA for the CDR3 is TGTGCCAGCAGCCAAGACCCCGGGAACTATGGCTACACCTTC. Translation gives CASSQDPGNYGYTF.

The chain has TRBV28 and TRBJ1-2; 9 positions match TRBD1. J lost 3 bases, V lost 5 bases, and 13 bases had no gene match. The CDR3 extends over 17 amino acids. Germline-derived CDR1 and CDR2 are MDHEN and SYDVKM. The CDR3 reads CASSLLGWDREDYGYTF. The CDR3 DNA follows: TGTGCCAGCAGTCTGTTGGGTTGGGACAGGGAAGACTATGGCTACACCTTC.

V gene TRBV5-5 combines with J gene TRBJ1-5; no firm D call. The germline V gene encodes CDR1 SGHKS and CDR2 YYEKEE (reference sequence). This CDR3 spans 15 amino acids. The V end lost 3 bases, the J end lost 4 bases, and 14 bases lay between the germline ends. CDR3 sequence (DNA): TGTGCCAGCAGCTCGCACCTCGGGCTGAATCAGCCCCAGCATTTT. Translating it yields CASSSHLGLNQPQHF.

V gene TRBV4-1 combines with J gene TRBJ2-1; D gene ambiguous. The CDR3 totals 15 residues. Trimming left V 1 base short and J 0 bases short, with 7 bases between. The germline CDR1 and CDR2 sequences are MGHRA and YSYEKL. In nucleotides, the CDR3 is TGCGCCAGCAGCCAAGTCACTAACTCCTACAATGAGCAGTTCTTC. It yields the protein CASSQVTNSYNEQFF.

The gene calls are TRBV3-1 (or the pseudogene TRBV3-2) and TRBJ2-2; D is uncertain. CDR1 and CDR2 from the germline V gene are LGHDT and YNNKEL (reference sequence). Trimming took 4 bases from V and 1 from J, leaving 13 bases between them. This CDR3 spans 16 amino acids. DNA for the CDR3: TGTGCCAGCAGCCCCCCCGGGCAACGGAACACCGGGGAGCTGTTTTTT. Translating gives CASSPPGQRNTGELFF.

This chain links TRBV7-3 with TRBJ1-6; D unresolved. CDR3 length: 15 residues. From germline, CDR1 is SGHTA and CDR2 FQGTGA. Trimming shortened V by 1 base and J by 7 bases, and 11 bases separated the two germline ends. The CDR3 sequence: CASSLNGYWNSPLHF. As DNA, the CDR3 is TGTGCCAGCAGCTTAAACGGGTACTGGAATTCACCCCTCCACTTT.

CDR3: CASSSGQDYEQYF. Here the CDR3 DNA reads TGTGCCAGCTCATCTGGACAGGACTACGAGCAGTACTTC. The chain uses TRBV18 and TRBJ2-7; 7 nucleotides align to TRBD1. The germline gives CDR1 KGHSH, CDR2 LQKENI. V trimming: 5 bases; J trimming: 3 bases; junction bases outside the gene matches: 4. The CDR3 covers 13 residues.

The rearrangement joins TRBV11-2 to TRBJ1-4, with a possible D match to TRBD1 (5 bases). Trimming stripped 5 bases from V and 4 bases from J, with 17 bases between. Germline CDR1 is SGHAT and CDR2 is FQNNGV. The length of the CDR3 is 16 residues. CDR3 loop: CASSLRGGGVNEKLFF. The CDR3 nucleotides read TGTGCCAGCAGCCTCCGGGGGGGAGGGGTTAATGAAAAACTGTTTTTT.

The V gene is TRBV6-5, the J gene TRBJ1-5, with a weak D call TRBD1 (5 bases). The CDR3 loop spans 15 amino acids. V was clipped by 6 bases and J by 0 bases, with 12 bases between them. Germline assignment: CDR1 MNHEY and CDR2 SVGAGI. Here the CDR3 reads CASSRDRSSNQPQHF. CDR3 coding DNA: TGTGCCAGCAGCCGGGACCGGAGTAGCAATCAGCCCCAGCATTTT.

In its sample, this clone was seen once. V is TRBV7-2 and J is TRBJ2-1; 12 nucleotides align to TRBD2. Germline V lookup: CDR1 SGHTA, CDR2 FQGNSA. CDR3 size: 17 residues. V shed 5 bases, J shed 0 bases, and the junction held 5 bases outside the gene matches. The CDR3 reads CASSLRTSGVSYNEQFF. The CDR3 bases are TGTGCCAGCAGCCTACGGACTAGCGGGGTCTCCTACAATGAGCAGTTCTTC.

CDR3 in amino acids: CASSAGTVLFEKLFF. CDR3 coding DNA: TGTGCCAGTAGTGCCGGGACAGTTCTCTTTGAAAAACTGTTTTTT. The chain has TRBV19 and TRBJ1-4; 7 bases line up with TRBD1. This CDR3 has 15 residues. CDR1 is LNHDA and CDR2 is SQIVND in the germline V gene (reference sequence). With V trimmed by 5 bases and J by 7 bases, 10 bases remained unmatched.

The chain has TRBV18 and TRBJ1-4; possible D gene TRBD1, 5 bases. CDR1 is KGHSH and CDR2 is LQKENI in the germline V gene. The V end was cut by 2 bases, the J end by 5 bases, with 12 bases between. The CDR3 is 15 residues long. CDR3 loop: CASSPGAGSNEKLFF. The CDR3 DNA sequence: TGTGCCAGCTCACCAGGGGCTGGTAGCAATGAAAAACTGTTTTTT.